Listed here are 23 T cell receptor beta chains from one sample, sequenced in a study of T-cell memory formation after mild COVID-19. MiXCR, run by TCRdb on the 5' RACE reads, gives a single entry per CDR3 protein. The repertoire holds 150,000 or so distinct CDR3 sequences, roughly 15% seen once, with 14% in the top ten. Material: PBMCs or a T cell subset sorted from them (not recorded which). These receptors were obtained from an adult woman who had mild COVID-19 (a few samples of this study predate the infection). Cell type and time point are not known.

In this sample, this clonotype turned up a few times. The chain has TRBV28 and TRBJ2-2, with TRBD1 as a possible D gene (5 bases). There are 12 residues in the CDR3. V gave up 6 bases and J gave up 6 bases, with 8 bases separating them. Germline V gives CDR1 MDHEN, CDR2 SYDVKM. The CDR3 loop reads CASSPGPGELFF. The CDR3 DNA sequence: TGTGCCAGCAGCCCAGGGCCCGGGGAGCTGTTTTTT.

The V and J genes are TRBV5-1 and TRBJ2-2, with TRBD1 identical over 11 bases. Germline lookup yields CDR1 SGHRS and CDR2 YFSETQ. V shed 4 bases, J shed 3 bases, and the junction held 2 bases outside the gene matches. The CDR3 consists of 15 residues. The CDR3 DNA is TGCGCCAGCAGCCGGACAGGGGGCGACACCGGGGAGCTGTTTTTT. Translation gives CASSRTGGDTGELFF.

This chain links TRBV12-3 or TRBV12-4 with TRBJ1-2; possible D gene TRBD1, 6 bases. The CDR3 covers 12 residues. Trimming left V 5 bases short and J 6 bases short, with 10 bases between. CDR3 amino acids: CASSTGFDGYTF. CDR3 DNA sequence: TGTGCCAGCAGTACAGGGTTTGATGGCTACACCTTC.

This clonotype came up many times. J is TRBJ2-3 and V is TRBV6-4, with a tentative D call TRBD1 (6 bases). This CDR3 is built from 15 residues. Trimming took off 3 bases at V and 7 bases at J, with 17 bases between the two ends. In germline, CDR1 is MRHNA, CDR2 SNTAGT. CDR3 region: CASSEGTRTRYTQYF. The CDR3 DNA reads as TGTGCCAGCAGTGAGGGGACACGCACCCGTTATACGCAGTATTTT.

The CDR3 DNA sequence: TGTGCCAGCAGCTCACGTCCAGCGGGAGGAAAAGAGACCCAGTACTTC. This codes for CASSSRPAGGKETQYF. The rearrangement links TRBV7-9 to TRBJ2-5, with 9 bases identical to TRBD2. Germline V gives CDR1 SEHNR, CDR2 FQNEAQ (reference sequence). There are 16 residues in the CDR3. Germline trimming cut 4 bases from V and 3 bases from J; bases unmatched to any gene: 9.

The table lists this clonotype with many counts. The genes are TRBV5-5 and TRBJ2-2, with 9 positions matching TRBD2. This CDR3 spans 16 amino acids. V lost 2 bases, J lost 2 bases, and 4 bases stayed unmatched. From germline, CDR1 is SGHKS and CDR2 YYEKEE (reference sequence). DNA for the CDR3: TGTGCCAGCAGCTTTACGGGACTAGCTAACACCGGGGAGCTGTTTTTT. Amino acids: CASSFTGLANTGELFF. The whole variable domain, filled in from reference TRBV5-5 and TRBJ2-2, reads DAGVTQSPTHLIKTRGQQVTLRCSPISGHKSVSWYQQVLGQGPQFIFQYYEKEERGRGNFPDRFSARQFPNYSSELNVNALLLGDSALYLCASSFTGLANTGELFFGEGSRLTVL.

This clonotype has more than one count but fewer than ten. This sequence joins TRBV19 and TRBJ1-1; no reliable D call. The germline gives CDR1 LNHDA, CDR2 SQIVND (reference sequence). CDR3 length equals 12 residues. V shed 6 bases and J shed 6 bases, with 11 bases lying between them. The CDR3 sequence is CASRSLSSEAFF. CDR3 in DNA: TGTGCCAGTAGGAGCCTTTCTTCTGAAGCTTTCTTT.

The CDR3 region is CASSFFYRDSTYEQYF. The CDR3 DNA is TGTGCCAGCAGCTTTTTTTACCGGGACTCAACCTACGAGCAGTACTTC. J is TRBJ2-7 and V is TRBV7-9, with a weak D call TRBD2 (6 bases). CDR3 length: 16 amino acids. The ends were cut back, 3 bases at V and 2 bases at J, with 17 bases in the middle. Germline loops: CDR1 SEHNR, CDR2 FQNEAQ (reference sequence).

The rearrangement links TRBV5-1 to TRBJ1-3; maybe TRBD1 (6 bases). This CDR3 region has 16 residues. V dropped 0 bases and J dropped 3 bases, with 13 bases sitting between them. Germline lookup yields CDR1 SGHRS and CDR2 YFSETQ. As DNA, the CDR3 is TGCGCCAGCAGCTTGGGGGGGCTACGAAATGGAAACACCATATATTTT. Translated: CASSLGGLRNGNTIYF.

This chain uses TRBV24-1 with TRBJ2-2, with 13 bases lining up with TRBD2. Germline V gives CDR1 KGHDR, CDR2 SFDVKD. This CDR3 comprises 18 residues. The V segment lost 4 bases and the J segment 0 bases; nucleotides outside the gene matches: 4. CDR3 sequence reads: CATSDPTSGGTNTGELFF. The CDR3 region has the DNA TGTGCCACCAGTGACCCGACTAGCGGGGGGACGAACACCGGGGAGCTGTTTTTT.

Written as DNA, the CDR3 is TGTGCCAGCAGCCAAGACGGTCAGTACAATGAGCAGTTCTTC. Translation gives CASSQDGQYNEQFF. The chain joins TRBV3-1 to TRBJ2-1; no clear D. There are 14 residues in the CDR3. Trimming stripped 0 bases from V and 4 bases from J, with 7 bases between. Per germline, CDR1 LGHDT and CDR2 YNNKEL (reference sequence).

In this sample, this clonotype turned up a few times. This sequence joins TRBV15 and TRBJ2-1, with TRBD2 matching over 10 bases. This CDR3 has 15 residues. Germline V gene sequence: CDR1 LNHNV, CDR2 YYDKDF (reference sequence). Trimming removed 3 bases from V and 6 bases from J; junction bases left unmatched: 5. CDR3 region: CATSRVAGGSNEQFF. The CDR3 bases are TGTGCCACCAGCAGGGTAGCGGGGGGATCCAATGAGCAGTTCTTC.

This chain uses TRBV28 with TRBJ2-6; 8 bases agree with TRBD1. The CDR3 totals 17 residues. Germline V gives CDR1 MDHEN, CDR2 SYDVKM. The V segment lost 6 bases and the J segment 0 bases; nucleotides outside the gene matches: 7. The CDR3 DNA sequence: TGTGCCAGCAGGGGAGGACAGGGTATCTCTGGGGCCAACGTCCTGACTTTC. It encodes CASRGGQGISGANVLTF.

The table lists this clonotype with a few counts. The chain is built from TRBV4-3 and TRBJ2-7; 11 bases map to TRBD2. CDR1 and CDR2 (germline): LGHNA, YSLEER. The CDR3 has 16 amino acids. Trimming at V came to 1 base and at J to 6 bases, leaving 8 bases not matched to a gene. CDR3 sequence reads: CASSQGTGLAELEQYF. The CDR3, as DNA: TGCGCCAGCAGCCAAGGGACGGGACTAGCGGAGCTCGAGCAGTACTTC.

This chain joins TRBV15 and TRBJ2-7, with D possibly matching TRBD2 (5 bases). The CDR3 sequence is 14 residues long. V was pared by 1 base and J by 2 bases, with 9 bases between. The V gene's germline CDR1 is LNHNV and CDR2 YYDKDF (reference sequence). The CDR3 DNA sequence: TGTGCCACCAGCAGAGTTAGCGATACCTACGAGCAGTACTTC. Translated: CATSRVSDTYEQYF.

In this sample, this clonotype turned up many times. The CDR3, as DNA: TGCGCCAGCAGCTTGGGCCAGGGGGCCAGCACCGGGGAGCTGTTTTTT. It encodes CASSLGQGASTGELFF. The chain links TRBV5-1 to TRBJ2-2; 8 positions match TRBD1. The CDR3 runs 16 residues. The trim removed 0 bases at V and 4 bases at J, leaving 5 bases unmatched. CDR1 is SGHRS and CDR2 is YFSETQ in the germline V gene. The variable domain in full, with the rest retrieved from reference TRBV5-1 and TRBJ2-2, is KAGVTQTPRYLIKTRGQQVTLSCSPISGHRSVSWYQQTPGQGLQFLFEYFSETQRNKGNFPGRFSGRQFSNSRSEMNVSTLELGDSALYLCASSLGQGASTGELFFGEGSRLTVL.

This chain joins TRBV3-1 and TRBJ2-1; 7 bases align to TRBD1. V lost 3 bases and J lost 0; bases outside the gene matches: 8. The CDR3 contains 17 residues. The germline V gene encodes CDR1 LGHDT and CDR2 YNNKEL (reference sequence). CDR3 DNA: TGTGCCAGCAGCCAGCGTGGGGCAGGGGGCTCCTACAATGAGCAGTTCTTC. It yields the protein CASSQRGAGGSYNEQFF.

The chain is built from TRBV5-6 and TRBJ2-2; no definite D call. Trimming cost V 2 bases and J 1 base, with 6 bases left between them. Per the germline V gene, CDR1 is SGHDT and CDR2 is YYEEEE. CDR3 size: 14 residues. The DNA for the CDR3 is TGTGCCAGCAGCTTAGTACGGAACACCGGGGAGCTGTTTTTT. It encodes CASSLVRNTGELFF.

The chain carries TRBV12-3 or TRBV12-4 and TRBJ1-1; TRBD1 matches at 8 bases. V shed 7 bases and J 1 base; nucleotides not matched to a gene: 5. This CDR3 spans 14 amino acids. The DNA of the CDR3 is TGTGCCAGCACCGACAGGGGCGGGAACACTGAAGCTTTCTTT. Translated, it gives CASTDRGGNTEAFF.

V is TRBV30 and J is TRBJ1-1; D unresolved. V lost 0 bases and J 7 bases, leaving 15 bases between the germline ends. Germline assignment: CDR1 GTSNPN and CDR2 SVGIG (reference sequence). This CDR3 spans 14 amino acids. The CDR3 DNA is TGTGCCTGGAGTGTACCTCGGGCCTCTAATGAAGCTTTCTTT. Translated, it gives CAWSVPRASNEAFF.

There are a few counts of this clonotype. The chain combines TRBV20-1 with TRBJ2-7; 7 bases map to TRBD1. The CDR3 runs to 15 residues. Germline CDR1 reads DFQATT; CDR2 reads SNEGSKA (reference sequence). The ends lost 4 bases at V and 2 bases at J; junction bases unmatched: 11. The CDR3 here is CSANHRGEKPYEQYF. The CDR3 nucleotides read TGCAGTGCTAATCACAGGGGAGAAAAGCCCTACGAGCAGTACTTC.

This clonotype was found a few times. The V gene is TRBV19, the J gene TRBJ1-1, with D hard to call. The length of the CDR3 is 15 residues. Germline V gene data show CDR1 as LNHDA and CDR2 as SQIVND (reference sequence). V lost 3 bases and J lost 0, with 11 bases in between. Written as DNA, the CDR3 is TGTGCCAGTAGTATTTCGGAGAGCTTGAACACTGAAGCTTTCTTT. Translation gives CASSISESLNTEAFF.

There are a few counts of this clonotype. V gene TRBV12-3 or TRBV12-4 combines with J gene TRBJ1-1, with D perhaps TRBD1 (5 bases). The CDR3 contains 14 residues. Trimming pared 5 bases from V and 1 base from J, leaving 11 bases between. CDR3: CASSLMGGNTEAFF. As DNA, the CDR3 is TGTGCCAGCAGTCTGATGGGGGGGAACACTGAAGCTTTCTTT.